This passage covers 19 T cell receptor beta chains from one sample sequenced in a study of OX40 agonist ivuxolimab in advanced cancers. Data came from immunoSEQ multiplex PCR; TCRdb stores just in-frame clones and leaves some out. The sample shows 90,000 to 100,000 clones, 70% to 90% of them seen only once. This specimen was CD4+ or CD8+ T cells sorted from blood, taken in a trial of the OX40 agonist ivuxolimab. The receptor source for this set is an adult with an advanced solid tumor such as melanoma, head and neck, liver or kidney cancer.

This clone was picked up a small number of times. The CDR3 is CASSTGYQETQYF. The CDR3 coding sequence is TGTGCCAGCAGCACAGGGTACCAAGAGACCCAGTACTTC. The chain links TRBV7-2 to TRBJ2-5, with D perhaps TRBD1 (6 bases). V was clipped by 5 bases and J by 0 bases, with 7 bases between them. CDR1 and CDR2 (germline): SGHTA, FQGNSA. The CDR3 runs to 13 residues. The full variable domain, with the rest looked up from reference TRBV7-2 and TRBJ2-5, is GAGVSQSPSNKVTEKGKDVELRCDPISGHTALYWYRQSLGQGLEFLIYFQGNSAPDKSGLPSDRFSAERTGGSVSTLTIQRTQQEDSAVYLCASSTGYQETQYFGPGTRLLVL.

This chain uses TRBV4-1 with TRBJ1-4; D not resolved. The CDR3 is made up of 13 amino acids. V lost 4 bases and J 8 bases, leaving 11 bases between the germline ends. Germline CDR1 reads MGHRA; CDR2 reads YSYEKL. CDR3 loop: CASSPPPGEKLFF. The CDR3 DNA follows: TGCGCCAGCAGCCCCCCCCCGGGGGAAAAACTGTTTTTT.

The chain combines TRBV6-4 with TRBJ2-5, with 8 nucleotides matching TRBD1. Germline loops: CDR1 MRHNA, CDR2 SNTAGT. V gave up 4 bases and J gave up 6 bases; unmatched junction bases: 4. The CDR3 sequence is 13 residues long. The CDR3 sequence is CASSVGQEKTQYF. DNA for the CDR3: TGTGCCAGCAGTGTGGGACAGGAGAAGACCCAGTACTTC.

V gene TRBV7-2 combines with J gene TRBJ2-4; D ambiguous. The ends were cut back, 8 bases at V and 5 bases at J, with 16 bases in the middle. Germline V lookup: CDR1 SGHTA, CDR2 FQGNSA. CDR3 size: 14 residues. This chain's CDR3 is CASSPGSTQNIQYF. The CDR3 region has the DNA TGTGCCAGCTCTCCGGGTAGCACCCAAAACATTCAGTACTTC.

The chain joins TRBV5-4 to TRBJ2-7; 14 bases line up with TRBD2. Per the germline V gene, CDR1 is SGHNT and CDR2 is YYREEE (reference sequence). With V trimmed by 3 bases and J by 6 bases, 8 bases remained unmatched. The CDR3 is 16 residues long. Here the CDR3 reads CASSSGGLAGVAEQYF. The CDR3 nucleotides read TGTGCCAGCAGCTCGGGGGGACTAGCGGGAGTCGCCGAGCAGTACTTC.

J is TRBJ2-1 and V is TRBV18; TRBD1 matches at 11 bases. CDR3 length: 17 residues. The germline V gene encodes CDR1 KGHSH and CDR2 LQKENI. The V and J ends lost 3 bases and 4 bases, in that order; junction bases with no gene match: 8. CDR3 nucleotides: TGTGCCAGCTCACCGCCGGACAGGGGGCTGGTTTACAATGAGCAGTTCTTC. It translates to CASSPPDRGLVYNEQFF.

The J gene is TRBJ2-4, the V gene TRBV6-1; the D is unclear. Trimming took off 8 bases at V and 5 bases at J, with 4 bases between the two ends. Germline V gene sequence: CDR1 MNHNS, CDR2 SASEGT. The CDR3 spans 10 residues. DNA for the CDR3: TGTGCCAGCTCGGAAAACATTCAGTACTTC. Amino acids: CASSENIQYF.

This rearrangement joins TRBV7-2 to TRBJ1-1; TRBD1 agrees at 8 bases. V lost 5 bases, J lost 4 bases, and 6 bases stayed unmatched. This CDR3 is 14 amino acids long. Looked up from germline, CDR1 is SGHTA and CDR2 is FQGNSA. The CDR3 spells CASSATTGATEAFF. DNA for the CDR3: TGTGCCAGCAGCGCCACGACAGGGGCCACTGAAGCTTTCTTT. The whole variable domain, filled in from reference TRBV7-2 and TRBJ1-1, reads GAGVSQSPSNKVTEKGKDVELRCDPISGHTALYWYRQSLGQGLEFLIYFQGNSAPDKSGLPSDRFSAERTGGSVSTLTIQRTQQEDSAVYLCASSATTGATEAFFGQGTRLTVV.

This chain links TRBV7-9 with TRBJ2-7; D not resolved. CDR3 size: 11 residues. Germline-derived CDR1 and CDR2 are SEHNR and FQNEAQ (reference sequence). Trimming took 5 bases from V and 5 from J, leaving 7 bases between them. The DNA for the CDR3 is TGTGCCAGCAGCAACTACAACGAGCAGTACTTC. It encodes CASSNYNEQYF.

The chain carries TRBV2 and TRBJ2-2; either TRBD1 or TRBD2 may fit D (5 bases each). Germline V gives CDR1 SNHLY, CDR2 FYNNEI. V gave up 6 bases and J gave up 4 bases, with 6 bases separating them. The length of the CDR3 is 12 residues. The CDR3 sequence is CASRRGTGELFF. The CDR3 bases are TGTGCCAGCAGGAGGGGCACCGGGGAGCTGTTTTTT.

This chain uses TRBV30 with TRBJ2-5, with D possibly matching TRBD1 (6 bases). This CDR3 is built from 13 residues. Germline-derived CDR1 and CDR2 are GTSNPN and SVGIG (reference sequence). V lost 7 bases, J lost 2 bases, and 14 bases lay in between. The CDR3 sequence is CALSRDIQETQYF. The DNA of the CDR3 is TGTGCCTTGTCCCGGGACATACAAGAGACCCAGTACTTC.

This chain connects TRBV18 to TRBJ2-7, with a tentative D call TRBD1 (5 bases). The germline V and J ends were trimmed by 2 bases and 6 bases, with 8 bases remaining between them. The CDR3 spans 12 residues. Germline V lookup: CDR1 KGHSH, CDR2 LQKENI. CDR3: CASSPRGGEQYF. CDR3 coding DNA: TGTGCCAGCTCACCAAGGGGCGGCGAGCAGTACTTC.

This chain connects TRBV5-1 to TRBJ2-2, with 8 bases matching TRBD1. The CDR3 is 16 residues long. Trimming removed 4 bases from V and 3 bases from J; junction bases left unmatched: 8. Per the germline V gene, CDR1 is SGHRS and CDR2 is YFSETQ. Here the CDR3 reads CASSISTGDYTGELFF. Here the CDR3 DNA reads TGCGCCAGCAGCATCTCGACAGGGGACTACACCGGGGAGCTGTTTTTT.

The gene calls are TRBV25-1 and TRBJ1-6; the D gene is possibly TRBD1 (6 bases). Per the germline V gene, CDR1 is MGHDK and CDR2 is SYGVNS. The CDR3 contains 15 residues. With 7 bases removed from V and 4 bases from J, the gap between germline ends came to 14 bases. The CDR3 sequence is CASTSGAEYNSPLHF. The CDR3 nucleotides are TGTGCCAGCACATCAGGGGCCGAGTATAATTCACCCCTCCACTTT.

The genes are TRBV4-1 and TRBJ1-2; tentative D call: TRBD1 (6 bases). This CDR3 contains 14 residues. V dropped 0 bases and J dropped 8 bases, with 13 bases sitting between them. Germline V lookup: CDR1 MGHRA, CDR2 YSYEKL. The CDR3 DNA is TGCGCCAGCAGCCAAGATTCCCAGGGGTGGGGCTACACCTTC. Its translation is CASSQDSQGWGYTF.

This clone was recorded once. The chain uses TRBV6-5 and TRBJ1-2, with 7 bases that match TRBD1. This CDR3 comprises 14 residues. J gave up 8 bases and V 6 bases, and 12 bases lay outside the gene matches. Germline V CDR1 and CDR2: MNHEY, SVGAGI. CDR3 sequence: CASSQDRSGLGYTF. Written as DNA, the CDR3 is TGTGCCAGCAGCCAGGACAGGTCGGGGTTGGGCTACACCTTC.

In the case of this clone: The same CDR3 is also encoded by other DNA sequences in this sample. This chain joins TRBV5-1 and TRBJ2-2; no definite D call. From germline, CDR1 is SGHRS and CDR2 YFSETQ. The V gene lost 0 bases and the J gene lost 4 bases, with 4 bases spanning the gap. The CDR3 is 13 residues long. Here the CDR3 DNA reads TGCGCCAGCAGCTTGGACCCCACCGGGGAGCTGTTTTTT. The encoded protein is CASSLDPTGELFF.

The genes are TRBV29-1 and TRBJ1-1; tentative D call: TRBD1 (6 bases). Germline V CDR1 and CDR2: SQVTM, ANQGSEA. V was cut by 0 bases and J by 1 base, with 15 bases left in between. CDR3 length equals 16 residues. The CDR3, as DNA: TGCAGCGTTGAAGATACTAGGGGGACTTCGAACACTGAAGCTTTCTTT. Protein sequence: CSVEDTRGTSNTEAFF.

The chain links TRBV27 to TRBJ1-5; D ambiguous. The CDR3 is 15 amino acids. Trimming stripped 1 base from V and 0 bases from J, with 7 bases between. From germline, CDR1 is MNHEY and CDR2 SMNVEV (reference sequence). In nucleotides, the CDR3 is TGTGCCAGCAGTTTATGGGGATATAGCAATCAGCCCCAGCATTTT. Encoded protein: CASSLWGYSNQPQHF.